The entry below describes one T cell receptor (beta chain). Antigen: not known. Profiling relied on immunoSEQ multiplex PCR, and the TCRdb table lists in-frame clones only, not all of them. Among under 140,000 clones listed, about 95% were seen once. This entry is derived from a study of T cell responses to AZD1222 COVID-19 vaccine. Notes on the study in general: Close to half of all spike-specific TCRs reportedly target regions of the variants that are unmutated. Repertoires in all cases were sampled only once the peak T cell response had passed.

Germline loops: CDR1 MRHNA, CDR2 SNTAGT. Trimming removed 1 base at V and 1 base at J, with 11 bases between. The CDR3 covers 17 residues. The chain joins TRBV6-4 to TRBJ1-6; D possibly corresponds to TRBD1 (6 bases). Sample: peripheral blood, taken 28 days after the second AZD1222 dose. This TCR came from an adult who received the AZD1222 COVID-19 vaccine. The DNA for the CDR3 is TGTGCCAGCAGTGACTATCCGACAGGTTCCTATAATTCACCCCTCCACTTT. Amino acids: CASSDYPTGSYNSPLHF.